This T cell receptor (beta chain) was obtained from a study of metastatic and nonmetastatic thyroid tumors. About the research overall: Comparison of repertoires was carried out across blood and tumor or nodule tissue from malignant and benign thyroid patients.

About this clone itself: The antigen is not known. A junction boundary mismatches the germline segment, possibly from a read error.

No treatment of any kind had been given to any patient before thyroid surgery. CDR1 and CDR2 from the germline V gene are LGHNA and YNFKEQ. The CDR3 is 14 amino acids. Original processing methods: The study built a papillary thyroid cancer distant-metastasis classifier from CDR3 differences across clinicopathological groups. TCRdb re-analyzed the PCR reads using MiXCR. In this record, the V and J calls reflect TCRdb's handling and not the investigators' own analysis. Here the sample spans about 35,000 clones, around 28% being singletons. Study-wide results and caveats: Significantly greater TCR beta diversity was reportedly found in malignant thyroid tumors than in benign nodules (in blood and tumor).

This receptor was obtained from a female donor with papillary thyroid cancer or a benign thyroid nodule (not recorded which). Some clones in this sample may be carry-over from other donors' samples. This chain joins TRBV4-2 and TRBJ1-1; no definite D call. Sequenced material: blood. CDR3 sequence: CGSSKATPGSEDFF. The DNA for the CDR3 is TGTGGCAGCAGCAAAGCGACACCGGGTTCCGAAGATTTCTTT.